One sample yielded the 21 T cell receptor beta chains listed below, sequenced in a study of T-cell reconstitution after alpha-beta-depleted transplantation in children (dated by TCRdb to between 2015 and 2016). The protocol used for the library was PCR. Data came from an Illumina HiSeq 2500. To normalize quantification of the TCRbeta repertoire, the TCR libraries were built with molecular barcoding that relied on unique molecular identifiers. TCRdb trimmed the raw reads at Q25, called clones with MiXCR and kept productive beta chains. CDR3 protein duplicates are merged, each entry listing the most common genes and DNA. The sample table records roughly 500,000 distinct CDR3 sequences; roughly a tenth of these occur just once. The ten largest clones take up 2% to 2.5% of the sample. Taken with the paper, the label for treatment or condition translates to: allogeneic hematopoietic cell transplantation with graft depleted of TCRalphabeta T cells and CD19 B cells.

Source: PBMCs, taken before TCRalphabeta/CD19-depleted stem cell transplant. These receptors originate from a child between 2 and 9 years old with inherited bone marrow failure, due to receive a stem cell transplant.

The chain links TRBV4-3 to TRBJ2-7, with D perhaps matching TRBD2 (6 bases). This CDR3 spans 14 amino acids. Germline V CDR1 and CDR2: LGHNA, YSLEER. With 0 bases removed from V and 6 bases from J, the gap between germline ends came to 12 bases. The CDR3 here is CASSQDPTSSEQYF. The CDR3 nucleotides are TGCGCCAGCAGCCAAGACCCTACTAGCTCCGAGCAGTACTTC.

This clonotype was detected a few times. The chain links TRBV12-3 or TRBV12-4 to TRBJ1-5; D is ambiguous. The V end lost 5 bases, the J end lost 9 bases, and 11 bases lay between the germline ends. The CDR3 extends over 12 amino acids. The CDR3 region is CASSPLGGPQHF. CDR3 DNA sequence: TGTGCCAGCAGTCCCCTCGGTGGGCCCCAGCATTTT.

This clonotype came up many times. The chain employs TRBV20-1 and TRBJ2-1, with 10 bases fitting TRBD2. Germline CDR1 reads DFQATT; CDR2 reads SNEGSKA (reference sequence). There are 18 residues in the CDR3. The V gene end was trimmed by 2 bases and the J gene end by 7 bases; junction bases not matched to a gene: 17. Here the CDR3 reads CSARYPYRWGLARNEQFF. The CDR3 nucleotides read TGCAGTGCTAGATATCCCTATAGGTGGGGACTAGCGAGGAATGAGCAGTTCTTC.

The table lists this clonotype with a few counts. CDR3 residues: CASSQTTDREYGYTF. The CDR3, as DNA: TGTGCCAGCAGTCAGACAACGGACAGGGAATATGGCTACACCTTC. The gene calls are TRBV27 and TRBJ1-2, with 8 nucleotides matching TRBD1. Germline-derived CDR1 and CDR2 are MNHEY and SMNVEV (reference sequence). The CDR3 runs 15 residues. With 5 bases clipped from V and 5 bases from J, the junction kept 10 bases outside the gene matches.

Only a few counts were recorded for this clonotype. The CDR3 reads CASSQDSPVSSYNEQFF. The CDR3 bases are TGCGCCAGCAGCCAAGATAGCCCTGTCAGCTCCTACAATGAGCAGTTCTTC. The V call is TRBV4-3, the J call TRBJ2-1; D not certain. V was pared by 0 bases and J by 0 bases, with 12 bases between. Germline V gene sequence: CDR1 LGHNA, CDR2 YSLEER. The CDR3 contains 17 residues.

Notes on this clonotype: A much larger clone sits a single nucleotide away, making a read error possible. The CDR3 DNA follows: TGTGCCAGCAGCCCCTGGGGCGGAAGGACTGAAGCTTACTTT. The encoded protein is CASSPWGGRTEAYF. The chain couples TRBV6-1 to TRBJ1-1; D may be TRBD1 (5 bases). CDR3 length equals 14 residues. Germline V gene sequence: CDR1 MNHNS, CDR2 SASEGT.

This clonotype was recorded a few times. The V call is TRBV27, the J call TRBJ2-3, with 8 positions matching TRBD1. V shed 3 bases and J 3 bases; nucleotides not matched to a gene: 11. This CDR3 is 17 amino acids long. Germline CDR1 MNHEY, CDR2 SMNVEV (reference sequence). The CDR3 DNA follows: TGTGCCAGCAGTTTGTATCAGGGGGCTTTGTCAACAGATACGCAGTATTTT. Protein product: CASSLYQGALSTDTQYF.

This clonotype was seen at least ten times. The genes are TRBV28 and TRBJ1-1; D ambiguous. CDR3 length: 15 residues. Trimming cost V 1 base and J 1 base, with 10 bases left between them. CDR1 MDHEN and CDR2 SYDVKM come from the germline V gene. CDR3 sequence (DNA): TGTGCCAGCAGTTTATATACGGAATCGAACACTGAAGCTTTCTTT. Translating gives CASSLYTESNTEAFF.

In its sample, this clonotype was seen many times. V is TRBV27 and J is TRBJ1-5, with D perhaps TRBD1 (5 bases). Trimming cost V 4 bases and J 6 bases, with 13 bases left between them. The CDR3 is 14 amino acids. The germline gives CDR1 MNHEY, CDR2 SMNVEV (reference sequence). The CDR3 protein is CASSSMPGGQPQHF. CDR3 DNA: TGTGCCAGCAGTTCAATGCCGGGGGGTCAGCCCCAGCATTTT.

This clonotype was found many times. The chain is built from TRBV18 and TRBJ1-1, with 9 positions matching TRBD1. After removal of 3 bases from V and 6 bases from J, the junction contained 2 bases not matched to a gene. Germline V gives CDR1 KGHSH, CDR2 LQKENI. The CDR3 is 13 residues long. This CDR3 reads CASSPRQGAEAFF. The CDR3 nucleotides are TGTGCCAGCTCACCTAGACAGGGGGCTGAAGCTTTCTTT.

This clonotype was seen ten or more times. The chain employs TRBV27 and TRBJ1-4, with D possibly matching TRBD1 (5 bases). Germline-derived CDR1 and CDR2 are MNHEY and SMNVEV (reference sequence). The CDR3 totals 13 residues. V shed 7 bases and J shed 7 bases, with 13 bases lying between them. Here the CDR3 reads CASKTTGGEKLFF. DNA for the CDR3: TGTGCCAGCAAGACAACTGGGGGTGAAAAACTGTTTTTT. Full variable domain (remainder filled in from reference TRBV27 and TRBJ1-4): EAQVTQNPRYLITVTGKKLTVTCSQNMNHEYMSWYRQDPGLGLRQIYYSMNVEVTDKGDVPEGYKVSRKEKRNFPLILESPSPNQTSLYFCASKTTGGEKLFFGSGTQLSVL.

This rearrangement joins TRBV7-9 to TRBJ2-1; 10 bases align to TRBD2. The CDR3 has 15 amino acids. V trimming: 5 bases; J trimming: 8 bases; junction bases outside the gene matches: 9. Germline CDR1 SEHNR, CDR2 FQNEAQ (reference sequence). The CDR3 loop reads CASSDPSGSIHEQFF. The CDR3 nucleotides read TGTGCCAGCAGCGACCCTAGCGGGAGTATCCATGAGCAGTTCTTC.

This clonotype was detected ten times or more. This chain uses TRBV28 with TRBJ2-7; tentative D call: TRBD1 (6 bases). The CDR3 spans 16 residues. The germline gives CDR1 MDHEN, CDR2 SYDVKM. V lost 4 bases, J lost 1 base, and 17 bases lay in between. CDR3 loop: CASSSPAQGRSYEQYF. In DNA, the CDR3 is TGTGCCAGCAGTTCCCCAGCCCAGGGGAGATCCTACGAGCAGTACTTC. Full variable domain (outside the CDR3, taken from reference TRBV28 and TRBJ2-7): DVKVTQSSRYLVKRTGEKVFLECVQDMDHENMFWYRQDPGLGLRLIYFSYDVKMKEKGDIPEGYSVSREKKERFSLILESASTNQTSMYLCASSSPAQGRSYEQYFGPGTRLTVT.

This clonotype was recorded many times. The chain is built from TRBV14 and TRBJ2-1; 10 bases are shared with TRBD2. Germline CDR1 reads SGHDN; CDR2 reads FVKESK. The J segment lost 1 base and the V segment lost 0 bases, leaving 9 bases of the junction unmatched. The CDR3 is 19 residues long. The CDR3 loop reads CASSQEDGFSGRSYNEQFF. CDR3 DNA: TGTGCCAGCAGCCAAGAGGACGGTTTTAGCGGGAGGTCCTACAATGAGCAGTTCTTC.

The sample holds many counts of this clonotype. This chain connects TRBV13 to TRBJ1-6; the D gene is possibly TRBD1 (6 bases). The CDR3 runs 13 residues. Germline V gene data show CDR1 as PRHDT and CDR2 as FYEKMQ (reference sequence). Trimming shortened V by 0 bases and J by 9 bases, and 6 bases separated the two germline ends. This chain's CDR3 is CASSLGRGSPLHF. The CDR3 nucleotides read TGTGCCAGCAGCTTAGGCAGGGGTTCACCCCTCCACTTT. Drawing the rest from reference TRBV13 and TRBJ1-6, the complete variable domain is AAGVIQSPRHLIKEKRETATLKCYPIPRHDTVYWYQQGPGQDPQFLISFYEKMQSDKGSIPDRFSAQQFSDYHSELNMSSLELGDSALYFCASSLGRGSPLHFGNGTRLTVT.

The chain uses TRBV28 and TRBJ2-7, with D possibly TRBD1 on 6 matching bases. Trimming shortened V by 9 bases and J by 0 bases, and 9 bases separated the two germline ends. The CDR3 totals 12 residues. The germline gives CDR1 MDHEN, CDR2 SYDVKM. CDR3 loop: CASGTISYEQYF. In nucleotides, the CDR3 is TGTGCCAGTGGGACAATCTCCTACGAGCAGTACTTC.

This chain connects TRBV28 to TRBJ2-7; TRBD1 is a possible D gene (6 bases). Germline loops: CDR1 MDHEN, CDR2 SYDVKM. The CDR3 is 13 amino acids. V was shortened by 8 bases and J by 2 bases, with 13 bases between the two germline ends. CDR3 region: CASQQGEPYEQYF. The CDR3 nucleotides are TGTGCCAGCCAACAGGGAGAGCCCTACGAGCAGTACTTC.

Details on this clonotype: A read error may explain this, as a much larger clone is one base away. The V gene is TRBV5-1, the J gene TRBJ2-7; TRBD2 is a possible D gene (5 bases). The CDR3 covers 14 residues. CDR1 and CDR2 (germline): SGHRS, YFSETQ. CDR3: CASSLEGTGYEQHF. The CDR3 DNA reads as TGCGCCAGCAGCTTGGAGGGAACGGGGTACGAGCAGCACTTC.

This clonotype was picked up many times. This chain links TRBV28 with TRBJ2-1; 9 nucleotides agree with TRBD1. Germline CDR1 and CDR2: MDHEN and SYDVKM. The CDR3 extends over 15 amino acids. V lost 5 bases and J lost 3; bases outside the gene matches: 5. The CDR3 bases are TGTGCCAGCAGTCCCGGGACAGGGCACTACAATGAGCAGTTCTTC. Protein sequence: CASSPGTGHYNEQFF.

This clonotype has at least ten counts. This sequence joins TRBV12-3 or TRBV12-4 and TRBJ1-4; D gene ambiguous. CDR3 size: 14 residues. Trimming removed 5 bases at V and 7 bases at J, with 14 bases between. The CDR3 DNA reads as TGTGCCAGCAGTACCTCTCCGTCCCGTGAAAAACTGTTTTTT. Encoded protein: CASSTSPSREKLFF.

This clonotype was recorded many times. V is TRBV2 and J is TRBJ2-5, with TRBD1 matching over 9 bases. Trimming at V came to 9 bases and at J to 4 bases, leaving 3 bases not matched to a gene. The CDR3 contains 12 residues. Per the germline V gene, CDR1 is SNHLY and CDR2 is FYNNEI. The CDR3 region has the DNA TGTGCCAGGGGGACAGGGCGAGAGACCCAGTACTTC. It is translated as CARGTGRETQYF. Full variable domain (outside the CDR3, taken from reference TRBV2 and TRBJ2-5): EPEVTQTPSHQVTQMGQEVILRCVPISNHLYFYWYRQILGQKVEFLVSFYNNEISEKSEIFDDQFSVERPDGSNFTLKIRSTKLEDSAMYFCARGTGRETQYFGPGTRLLVL.